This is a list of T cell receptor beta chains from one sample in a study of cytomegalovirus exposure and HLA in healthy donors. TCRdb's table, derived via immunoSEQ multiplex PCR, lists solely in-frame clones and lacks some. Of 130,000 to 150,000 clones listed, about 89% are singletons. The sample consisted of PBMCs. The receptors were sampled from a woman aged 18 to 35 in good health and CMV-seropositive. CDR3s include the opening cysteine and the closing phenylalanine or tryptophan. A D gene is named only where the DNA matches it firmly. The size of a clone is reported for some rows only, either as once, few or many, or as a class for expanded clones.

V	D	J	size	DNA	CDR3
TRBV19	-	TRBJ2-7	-	TGTGCCAGTAGTATCGGGCGGGAACTAACCTACGAGCAGTACTTC	CASSIGRELTYEQYF
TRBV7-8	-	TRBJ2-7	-	TGTGCCAGCAGCTCCTTACAGGGTCTGCGGGACGAGCAGTACTTC	CASSSLQGLRDEQYF
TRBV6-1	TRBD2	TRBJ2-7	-	TGTGCCAGCAGTGAAAACCCGCCGGGGGGGGCCTACGAGCAGTACTTC	CASSENPPGGAYEQYF
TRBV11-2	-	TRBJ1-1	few	TGTGCCAGCAGCTTAGAGCCAGTTGGAGGAGCTTTCTTT	CASSLEPVGGAFF
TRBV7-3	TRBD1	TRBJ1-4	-	TGTGCCAGCAGCCGCGCCGAACACAGGGGGTTTATGACTAATGAAAAACTGTTTTTT	CASSRAEHRGFMTNEKLFF
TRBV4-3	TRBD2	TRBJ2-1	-	TGCGCCAGCAGTGGGACTAGCGGGTATGAGCAGTTCTTC	CASSGTSGYEQFF
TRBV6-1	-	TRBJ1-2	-	TGTGCCAGCATTGGAAGTCCGGGAAACTATGGCTACACCTTC	CASIGSPGNYGYTF
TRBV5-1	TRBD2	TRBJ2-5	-	TGCGCCAGCAGCTTGGAGGGGACTAGTGCAGAGACCCAGTACTTC	CASSLEGTSAETQYF
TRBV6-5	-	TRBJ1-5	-	TGTGCCAGCAGCCAAGGACAAGTCAATCAGCCCCAGCATTTT	CASSQGQVNQPQHF
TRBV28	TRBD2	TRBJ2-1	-	TGTGCCAGCAGTTCCCTCGGGACTAGCTTCTATGAGCAGTTCTTC	CASSSLGTSFYEQFF
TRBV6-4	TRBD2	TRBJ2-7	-	TGTGCCAGCAGTGTGGAGGCTAGCGGGCACTACGAGCAGTACTTC	CASSVEASGHYEQYF
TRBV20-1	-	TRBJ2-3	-	TGCAGTGCTAGGGGGGGAATTACGCAGTATTTT	CSARGGITQYF
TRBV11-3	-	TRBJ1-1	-	TGTGCCAGCAGCCCTTGGACAGCTATGAACACTGAAGCTTTCTTT	CASSPWTAMNTEAFF
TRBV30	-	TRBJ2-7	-	TGTGCCTCGGACAAGGGGGCCTACGAGCAGTACTTC	CASDKGAYEQYF
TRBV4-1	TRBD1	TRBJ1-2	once	TGCGCCAGCAGCCAAGTTAACAGGGGGACCAACTATGGCTACACCTTC	CASSQVNRGTNYGYTF
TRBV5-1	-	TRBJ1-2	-	TGCGCCAGCAGCTTCGGGGGGCCGGGCTACACCTTC	CASSFGGPGYTF
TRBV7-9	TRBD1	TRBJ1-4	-	TGTGCCAGCAGCCCAGGGGGTACTAATGAAAAACTGTTTTTT	CASSPGGTNEKLFF
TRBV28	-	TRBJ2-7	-	TGTGCCAGCAGTTTAATCAGCTCCTACGAGCAGTACTTC	CASSLISSYEQYF
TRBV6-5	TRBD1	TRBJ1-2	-	TGTGCCAGCAGTTTCCCGGGACAGTACTATGGCTACACCTTC	CASSFPGQYYGYTF
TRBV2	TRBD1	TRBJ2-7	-	TGTGCCAGCAGTGAAACCTACCCCGGGACAGGGGGAGGCGAGCAGTACTTC	CASSETYPGTGGGEQYF
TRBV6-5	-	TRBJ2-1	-	TGTGCCAGCAGTTACTCGGCCAGGGCCTCCTACAATGAGCAGTTCTTC	CASSYSARASYNEQFF
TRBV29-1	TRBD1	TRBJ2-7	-	TGCAGCGTTGATGGGACAGGAGCGGGCGAGCAGTACTTC	CSVDGTGAGEQYF
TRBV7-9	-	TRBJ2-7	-	TGTGCCAGCAGCTTCATCTCCTACGAGCAGTACTTC	CASSFISYEQYF
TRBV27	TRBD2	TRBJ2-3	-	TGTGCCAGCAGTTTAGCCCCGCCGACTAGCGGAGCAGATACGCAGTATTTT	CASSLAPPTSGADTQYF